This is a list of T cell receptor beta chains from one sample in a study of tumor and adjacent non-tumor tissue in lung cancer. TCRdb analysed the multiplex PCR reads with MiXCR anew, one entry per CDR3 protein. This sample has more than 60,000 distinct CDR3 sequences; approximately 73% occur once, and the top ten carry 40% to 50%. Sequences were obtained from distant non-tumor lung tissue. All receptors come from a man aged 55 to 70 with non-small cell lung cancer. CDR3s include the opening cysteine and the closing phenylalanine or tryptophan. The order of the fields is clone size, V gene, J gene, D gene, CDR3 protein, CDR3 DNA. A D gene is named only where the DNA matches it firmly. Size is stated for part of the rows, as once, few or many counts, or as a class when the clone is expanded.

size: once; V: TRBV5-1; J: TRBJ2-5; D: NA; CDR3: CASRSTDWAQETQYF; DNA: TGCGCCAGCAGATCTACGGACTGGGCCCAAGAGACCCAGTACTTC
size: NA; V: TRBV27; J: TRBJ1-1; D: NA; CDR3: CASSLEATGAEAFF; DNA: TGTGCCAGCAGTTTGGAGGCCACGGGGGCTGAAGCTTTCTTT
size: NA; V: TRBV29-1; J: TRBJ2-5; D: NA; CDR3: CSVETGGQETQYF; DNA: TGCAGCGTCGAGACAGGTGGACAAGAGACCCAGTACTTC
size: few; V: TRBV4-2; J: TRBJ2-7; D: TRBD1; CDR3: CASSPTGSTDKQYF; DNA: TGTGCCAGCAGCCCGACAGGGAGTACGGACAAGCAGTACTTC
size: NA; V: TRBV6-5; J: TRBJ2-7; D: NA; CDR3: CASSRDSGGNSYDQYF; DNA: TGTGCCAGCAGCCGAGACAGTGGCGGGAACTCCTACGACCAGTACTTC
size: NA; V: TRBV5-8; J: TRBJ1-2; D: TRBD1; CDR3: CVSSLGTGRNCGYTF; DNA: TGTGTCAGCAGCTTGGGGACAGGGAGGAACTGTGGCTACACCTTC
size: NA; V: TRBV19; J: TRBJ2-3; D: TRBD2; CDR3: CASSMGRADTQCF; DNA: TGTGCCAGTAGTATGGGGAGGGCAGATACGCAGTGTTTT
size: few; V: TRBV2; J: TRBJ2-2; D: NA; CDR3: CASSEGVTGELFF; DNA: TGTGCCAGCAGCGAGGGGGTCACCGGGGAGTTGTTTTTT
size: few; V: TRBV6-6; J: TRBJ2-7; D: NA; CDR3: CASSYGLFDYEQYF; DNA: TGTGCCAGCAGTTACGGACTCTTTGACTACGAGCAGTATTTC
size: NA; V: TRBV13; J: TRBJ2-5; D: NA; CDR3: CASGITRGGTQYF; DNA: TGTGCTAGCGGCATAACTAGAGGAGGGACCCAGTACTTC
size: once; V: TRBV12-3/TRBV12-4; J: TRBJ2-3; D: NA; CDR3: CDSSPTGNTDTQYF; DNA: TGTGACAGCAGTCCCACAGGGAACACAGATACGCAGTATTTT
size: NA; V: TRBV5-5; J: TRBJ2-3; D: TRBD2; CDR3: CASSFTGTSTDTRYF; DNA: TGTGCCAGTAGCTTTACAGGGACTAGCACAGATACGCGGTATTTT
size: NA; V: TRBV29-1; J: TRBJ2-5; D: NA; CDR3: CSVGTGHRGNQYF; DNA: TGCAGCGTTGGGACAGGACACCGGGGGAACCAGTACTTC
size: many; V: TRBV7-9; J: TRBJ1-1; D: NA; CDR3: CASSLQGGTEAFF; DNA: TGTGCCAGCAGCTTACAAGGCGGAACTGAAGCTTTCTTT
size: NA; V: TRBV29-1; J: TRBJ2-3; D: NA; CDR3: CSVGESVADTQYF; DNA: TGCAGTGTCGGAGAGTCGGTTGCAGATACGCAGTATTTT
size: NA; V: TRBV6-6; J: TRBJ1-5; D: NA; CDR3: CASSWPENQPQHF; DNA: TGTGCCAGCAGTTGGCCCGAAAATCAGCCCCAGCATTTT
size: NA; V: TRBV29-1; J: TRBJ1-4; D: NA; CDR3: CSVRDIFNEKVFF; DNA: TGCAGCGTCAGGGACATCTTTAATGAAAAAGTGTTTTTT
size: NA; V: TRBV12-3/TRBV12-4; J: TRBJ2-1; D: TRBD2; CDR3: CDNSFPQRDHNESFF; DNA: TGTGACAACAGTTTCCCTCAGCGGGACCACAATGAGTCGTTCTTC
size: NA; V: TRBV11-3; J: TRBJ2-3; D: TRBD2; CDR3: CAISPTSGRPMYDTQYF; DNA: TGTGCCATCAGCCCTACTAGCGGGAGGCCCATGTATGATACTCAGTATTTT
size: NA; V: TRBV29-1; J: TRBJ1-5; D: NA; CDR3: CSVAPGRDQPHHF; DNA: TGCAGCGTCGCTCCAGGTCGAGATCAGCCCCATCATTTT
size: NA; V: TRBV5-1; J: TRBJ2-1; D: TRBD2; CDR3: CASSFPQGTSGRAAYNEQFF; DNA: TGCGCCAGCAGTTTTCCTCAGGGGACTAGCGGGAGGGCCGCCTACAATGAGCAGTTCTTC
size: few; V: TRBV11-3; J: TRBJ2-3; D: NA; CDR3: CASSLEGRTTDTQYF; DNA: TGTGCCAGCAGCTTAGAGGGGAGGACCACAGATACGCAGTATTTT
size: NA; V: TRBV11-2; J: TRBJ2-7; D: TRBD2; CDR3: CASSFSSGADYKQYF; DNA: TGTGCCAGCAGCTTTTCCAGCGGGGCGGACTACAAGCAGTACTTC
size: once; V: TRBV6-5; J: TRBJ2-7; D: NA; CDR3: CASRDTVGGYEQYF; DNA: TGTGCCAGCAGAGATACAGTGGGTGGGTACGAGCAGTACTTC
size: NA; V: TRBV6-2/TRBV6-3; J: TRBJ2-1; D: NA; CDR3: CASSHNTRGSFPPEQFF; DNA: TGTGCCAGCAGTCACAATACACGCGGAAGTTTCCCCCCTGAGCAGTTCTTC
size: NA; V: TRBV2; J: TRBJ2-7; D: TRBD2; CDR3: CASTLRWSGAGERYEQYF; DNA: TGTGCCAGCACTCTAAGATGGAGTGGCGCGGGAGAACGCTACGAGCAGTACTTC
size: NA; V: TRBV29-1; J: TRBJ2-1; D: NA; CDR3: CNVEDTGEQFF; DNA: TGCAACGTTGAAGACACGGGGGAGCAATTCTTC
size: NA; V: TRBV12-5; J: TRBJ2-5; D: NA; CDR3: CGSGFGPRGQETQYF; DNA: TGTGGTAGTGGTTTCGGGCCCCGGGGGCAAGAGACACAGTACTTC
size: once; V: TRBV29-1; J: TRBJ1-1; D: NA; CDR3: CSVGGGGGVLTETFF; DNA: TGTAGCGTTGGAGGAGGTGGGGGGGTCCTCACTGAAACTTTCTTT
size: NA; V: TRBV19; J: TRBJ1-5; D: NA; CDR3: CATKGVILGRAQHF; DNA: TGTGCCACCAAGGGGGTAATTTTGGGACGGGCCCAGCATTTT
size: NA; V: TRBV4-1; J: TRBJ1-3; D: NA; CDR3: CTSSQEGLSGNTIYF; DNA: TGCACCAGTAGCCAAGAGGGTCTCTCTGGAAACACCATATATTTT
size: NA; V: TRBV11-1; J: TRBJ2-2; D: NA; CDR3: CTSSYTSGIGELLF; DNA: TGTACCAGCAGCTATACTAGTGGCATCGGGGAGCTGCTTTTC
size: NA; V: TRBV5-6; J: TRBJ1-1; D: NA; CDR3: CVSSSFRTGLRTEAFF; DNA: TGTGTCAGCAGTTCCTTCCGCACAGGGTTGAGAACTGAAGCTTTCTTT
size: NA; V: TRBV6-2/TRBV6-3; J: TRBJ2-7; D: TRBD2; CDR3: CVSNYSSLLAGVEQYF; DNA: TGTGTCAGCAATTACTCGTCACTACTAGCGGGAGTCGAGCAGTACTTC
size: NA; V: TRBV6-6; J: TRBJ1-1; D: NA; CDR3: CVSSRGSLDTEAFF; DNA: TGTGTCAGCAGCCGCGGGTCTCTGGACACTGAAGCTTTCTTT
size: NA; V: TRBV18; J: TRBJ1-5; D: NA; CDR3: CVSSPMTASYNQPQHF; DNA: TGTGTCAGCTCACCAATGACAGCTTCTTACAATCAACCCCAGCATTTT
size: once; V: TRBV4-2; J: TRBJ2-7; D: TRBD2; CDR3: CTSSQEGAGASYEQYF; DNA: TGTACCAGCAGTCAAGAAGGGGCGGGAGCCTCCTACGAGCAGTACTTC
size: medium-sized; V: TRBV11-2; J: TRBJ2-1; D: NA; CDR3: CASSLPAAGLNEQFF; DNA: TGTGCCAGCAGCCTACCCGCTGCTGGGTTAAATGAGCAGTTCTTC
size: many; V: TRBV12-3/TRBV12-4; J: TRBJ2-1; D: NA; CDR3: CASSSGVRNEQFF; DNA: TGTGCCAGCAGTTCCGGGGTCCGCAATGAGCAGTTCTTC
size: NA; V: TRBV13; J: TRBJ2-3; D: NA; CDR3: CASSLRTGGIDTQYF; DNA: TGTGCCAGCAGCCTCCGGACTGGCGGCATAGATACGCAGTATTTT
size: few; V: TRBV2; J: TRBJ2-5; D: NA; CDR3: CASKAQSFQETQYF; DNA: TGTGCCAGCAAAGCCCAGAGCTTCCAAGAGACCCAGTACTTC
size: NA; V: TRBV20-1; J: TRBJ1-5; D: NA; CDR3: CNARSPGRVNQSQHF; DNA: TGTAATGCTAGAAGTCCCGGACGGGTAAATCAGTCCCAGCATTTT
size: NA; V: TRBV6-1; J: TRBJ1-2; D: NA; CDR3: CASTGVSGYTF; DNA: TGTGCCAGCACGGGGGTTTCTGGCTACACCTTC
size: NA; V: TRBV6-5; J: TRBJ2-1; D: NA; CDR3: CARSYASVIHYEQFF; DNA: TGTGCAAGGAGTTACGCGAGCGTGATTCACTATGAGCAGTTCTTC